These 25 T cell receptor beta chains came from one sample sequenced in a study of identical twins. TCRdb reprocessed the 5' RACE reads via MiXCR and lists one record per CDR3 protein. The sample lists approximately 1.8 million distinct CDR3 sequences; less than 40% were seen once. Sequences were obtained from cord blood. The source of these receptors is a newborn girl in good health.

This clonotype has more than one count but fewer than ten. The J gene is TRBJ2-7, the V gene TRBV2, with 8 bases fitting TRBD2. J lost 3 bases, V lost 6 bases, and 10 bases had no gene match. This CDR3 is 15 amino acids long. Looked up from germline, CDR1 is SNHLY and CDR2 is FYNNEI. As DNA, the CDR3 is TGTGCCAGCAGCCGACACGTAGCGGGATTCTACGAGCAGTACTTC. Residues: CASSRHVAGFYEQYF. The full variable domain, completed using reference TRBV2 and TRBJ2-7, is EPEVTQTPSHQVTQMGQEVILRCVPISNHLYFYWYRQILGQKVEFLVSFYNNEISEKSEIFDDQFSVERPDGSNFTLKIRSTKLEDSAMYFCASSRHVAGFYEQYFGPGTRLTVT.

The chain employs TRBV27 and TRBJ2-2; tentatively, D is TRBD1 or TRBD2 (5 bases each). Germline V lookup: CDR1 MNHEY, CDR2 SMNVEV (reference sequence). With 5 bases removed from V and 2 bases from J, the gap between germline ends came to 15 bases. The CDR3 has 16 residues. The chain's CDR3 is CASSGTRSFNTGELFF. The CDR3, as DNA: TGTGCCAGCAGTGGGACGCGTAGCTTCAACACCGGGGAGCTGTTTTTT.

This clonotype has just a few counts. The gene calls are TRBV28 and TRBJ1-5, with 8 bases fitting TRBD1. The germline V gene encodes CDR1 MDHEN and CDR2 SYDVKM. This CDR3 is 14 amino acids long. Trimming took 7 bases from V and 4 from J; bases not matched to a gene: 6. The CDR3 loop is CASTLTGGNQPQHF. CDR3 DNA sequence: TGTGCCAGCACTCTAACAGGGGGGAATCAGCCCCAGCATTTT.

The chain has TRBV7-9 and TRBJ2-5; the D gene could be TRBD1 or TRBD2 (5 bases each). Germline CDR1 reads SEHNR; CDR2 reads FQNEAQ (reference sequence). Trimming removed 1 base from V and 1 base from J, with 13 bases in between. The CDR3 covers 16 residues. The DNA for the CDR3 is TGTGCCAGCAGCTTAGGGGGAGTCAGGGCCCAAGAGACCCAGTACTTC. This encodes CASSLGGVRAQETQYF.

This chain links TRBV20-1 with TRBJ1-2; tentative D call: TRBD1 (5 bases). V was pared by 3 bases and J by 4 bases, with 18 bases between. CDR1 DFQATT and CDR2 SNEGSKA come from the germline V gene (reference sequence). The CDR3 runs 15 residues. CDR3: CSASLQGGSGYGYTF. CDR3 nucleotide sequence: TGCAGTGCTAGTCTCCAGGGTGGATCGGGCTATGGCTACACCTTC.

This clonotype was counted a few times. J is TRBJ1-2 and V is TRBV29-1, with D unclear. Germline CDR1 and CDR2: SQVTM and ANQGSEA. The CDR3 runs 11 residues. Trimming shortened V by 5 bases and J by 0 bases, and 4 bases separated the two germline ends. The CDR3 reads CSVNTNYGYTF. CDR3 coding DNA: TGCAGCGTTAACACTAACTATGGCTACACCTTC.

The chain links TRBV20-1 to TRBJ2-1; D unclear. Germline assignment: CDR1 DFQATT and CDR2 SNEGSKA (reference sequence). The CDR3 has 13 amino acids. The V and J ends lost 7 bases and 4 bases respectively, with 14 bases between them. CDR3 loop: CSVNTGSYNEQFF. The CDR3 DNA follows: TGCAGTGTTAACACCGGGTCGTACAATGAGCAGTTCTTC.

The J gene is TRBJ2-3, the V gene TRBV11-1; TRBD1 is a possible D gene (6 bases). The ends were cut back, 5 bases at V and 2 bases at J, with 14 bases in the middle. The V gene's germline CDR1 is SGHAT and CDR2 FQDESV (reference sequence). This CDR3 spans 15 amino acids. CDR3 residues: CASSPGTPNTDTQYF. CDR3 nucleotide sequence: TGTGCCAGCAGCCCGGGGACACCCAACACAGATACGCAGTATTTT.

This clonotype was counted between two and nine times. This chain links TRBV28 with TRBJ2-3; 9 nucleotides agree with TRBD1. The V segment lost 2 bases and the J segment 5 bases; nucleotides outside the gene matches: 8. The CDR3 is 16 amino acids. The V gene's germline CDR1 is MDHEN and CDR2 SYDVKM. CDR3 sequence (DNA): TGTGCCAGCAGTTTACAAGGGACAGGGAGGGGAGATACGCAGTATTTT. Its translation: CASSLQGTGRGDTQYF.

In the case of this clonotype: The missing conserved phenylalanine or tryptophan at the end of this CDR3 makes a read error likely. CDR3 sequence (DNA): TGTGCCAGCAGCTTGTACGGCACAGATACGCAGTATGTT. Residues: CASSLYGTDTQYV. The chain links TRBV11-3 to TRBJ2-3; D gene unclear. Germline V gene data show CDR1 as SGHNT and CDR2 as YENEEA. The CDR3 is 13 amino acids. V dropped 3 bases and J dropped 1 base, with 5 bases sitting between them.

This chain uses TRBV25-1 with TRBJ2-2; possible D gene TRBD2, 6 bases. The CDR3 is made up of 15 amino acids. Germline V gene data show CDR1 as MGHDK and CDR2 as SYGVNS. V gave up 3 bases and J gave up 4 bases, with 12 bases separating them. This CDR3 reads CASSDPRGLTGELFF. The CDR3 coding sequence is TGTGCCAGCAGTGACCCCCGGGGACTCACCGGGGAGCTGTTTTTT. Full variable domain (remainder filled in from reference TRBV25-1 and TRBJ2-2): EADIYQTPRYLVIGTGKKITLECSQTMGHDKMYWYQQDPGMELHLIHYSYGVNSTEKGDLSSESTVSRIRTEHFPLTLESARPSHTSQYLCASSDPRGLTGELFFGEGSRLTVL.

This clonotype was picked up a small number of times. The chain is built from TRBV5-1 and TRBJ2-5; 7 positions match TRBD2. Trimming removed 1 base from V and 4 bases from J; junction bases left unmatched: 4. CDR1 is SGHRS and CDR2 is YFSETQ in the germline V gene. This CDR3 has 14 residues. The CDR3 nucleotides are TGCGCCAGCAGCTTGATGGCTAGCGGAGAGACCCAGTACTTC. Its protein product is CASSLMASGETQYF.

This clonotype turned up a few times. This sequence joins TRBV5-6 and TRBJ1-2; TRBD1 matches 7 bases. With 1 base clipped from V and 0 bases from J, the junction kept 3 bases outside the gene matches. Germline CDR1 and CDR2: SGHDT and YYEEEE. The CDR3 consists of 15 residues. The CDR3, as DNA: TGTGCCAGCAGCTTGAAGGACAGGACTAACTATGGCTACACCTTC. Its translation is CASSLKDRTNYGYTF.

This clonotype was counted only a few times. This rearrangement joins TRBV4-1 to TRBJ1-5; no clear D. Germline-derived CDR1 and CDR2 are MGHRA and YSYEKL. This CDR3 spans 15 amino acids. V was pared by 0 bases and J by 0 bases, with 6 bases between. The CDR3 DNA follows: TGCGCCAGCAGCCAAGAATCAGGTAGCAATCAGCCCCAGCATTTT. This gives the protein CASSQESGSNQPQHF.

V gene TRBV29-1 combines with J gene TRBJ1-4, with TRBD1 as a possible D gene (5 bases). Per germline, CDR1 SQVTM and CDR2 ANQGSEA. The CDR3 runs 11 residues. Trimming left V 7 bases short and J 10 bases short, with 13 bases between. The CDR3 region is CSGGQGVKLFF. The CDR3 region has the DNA TGCAGCGGAGGCCAGGGTGTAAAACTGTTTTTT.

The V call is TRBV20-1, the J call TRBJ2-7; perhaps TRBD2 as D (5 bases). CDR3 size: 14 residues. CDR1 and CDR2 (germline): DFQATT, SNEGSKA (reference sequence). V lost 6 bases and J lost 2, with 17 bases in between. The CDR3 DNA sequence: TGCAGTGCACTAATTCCGGGATCTACCTACGAGCAGTACTTC. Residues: CSALIPGSTYEQYF.

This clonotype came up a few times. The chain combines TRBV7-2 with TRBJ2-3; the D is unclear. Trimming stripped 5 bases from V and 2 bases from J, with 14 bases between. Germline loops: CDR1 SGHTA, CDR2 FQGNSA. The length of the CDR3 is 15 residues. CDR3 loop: CASSTRPFSTDTQYF. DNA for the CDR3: TGTGCCAGCAGCACCCGGCCCTTCTCCACAGATACGCAGTATTTT.

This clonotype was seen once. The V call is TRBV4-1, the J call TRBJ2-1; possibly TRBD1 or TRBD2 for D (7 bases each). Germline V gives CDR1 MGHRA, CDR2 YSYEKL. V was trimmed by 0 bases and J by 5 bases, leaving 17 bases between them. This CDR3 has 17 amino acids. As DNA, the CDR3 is TGCGCCAGCAGCCAAGATCAGGGGGGGTGGGGAGACAATGAGCAGTTCTTC. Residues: CASSQDQGGWGDNEQFF.

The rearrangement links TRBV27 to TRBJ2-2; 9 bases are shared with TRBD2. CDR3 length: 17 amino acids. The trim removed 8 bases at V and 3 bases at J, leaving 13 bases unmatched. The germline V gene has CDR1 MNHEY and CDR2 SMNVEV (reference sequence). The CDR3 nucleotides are TGTGCCAGCCTCCCCGGGCTAGCGGGATTTCACACCGGGGAGCTGTTTTTT. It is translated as CASLPGLAGFHTGELFF.

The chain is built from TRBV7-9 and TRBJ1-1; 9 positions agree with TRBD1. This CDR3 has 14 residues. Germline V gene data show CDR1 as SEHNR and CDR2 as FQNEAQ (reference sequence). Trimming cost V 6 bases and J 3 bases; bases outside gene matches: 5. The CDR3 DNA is TGTGCCAGCAGTTCCCGACAGGGGGACACTGAAGCTTTCTTT. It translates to CASSSRQGDTEAFF.

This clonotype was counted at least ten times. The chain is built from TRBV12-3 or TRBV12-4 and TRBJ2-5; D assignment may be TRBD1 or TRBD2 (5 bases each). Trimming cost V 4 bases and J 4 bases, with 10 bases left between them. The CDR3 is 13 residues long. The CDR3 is CASSWPGRETQYF. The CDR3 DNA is TGTGCCAGCAGTTGGCCAGGGAGAGAGACCCAGTACTTC.

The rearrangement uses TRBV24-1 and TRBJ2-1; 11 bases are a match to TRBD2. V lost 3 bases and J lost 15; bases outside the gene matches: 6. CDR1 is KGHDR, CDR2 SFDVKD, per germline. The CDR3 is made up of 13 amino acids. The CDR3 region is CATSDLAGGARFF. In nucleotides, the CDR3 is TGTGCCACCAGTGATCTAGCGGGGGGCGCCCGGTTCTTC.

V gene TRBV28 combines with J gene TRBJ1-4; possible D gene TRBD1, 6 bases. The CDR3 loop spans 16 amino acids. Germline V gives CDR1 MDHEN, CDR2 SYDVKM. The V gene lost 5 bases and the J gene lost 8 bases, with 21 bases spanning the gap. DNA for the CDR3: TGTGCCAGCAGTCCTGGGTCGGGCAGGCAGGGGGAAAAACTGTTTTTT. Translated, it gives CASSPGSGRQGEKLFF.

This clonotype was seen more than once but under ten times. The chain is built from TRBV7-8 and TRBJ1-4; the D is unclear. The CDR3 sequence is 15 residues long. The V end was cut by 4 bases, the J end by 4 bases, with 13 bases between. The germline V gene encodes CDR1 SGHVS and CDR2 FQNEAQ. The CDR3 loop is CASSSPDGHNEKLFF. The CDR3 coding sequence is TGTGCCAGCAGCTCCCCGGACGGCCATAATGAAAAACTGTTTTTT.

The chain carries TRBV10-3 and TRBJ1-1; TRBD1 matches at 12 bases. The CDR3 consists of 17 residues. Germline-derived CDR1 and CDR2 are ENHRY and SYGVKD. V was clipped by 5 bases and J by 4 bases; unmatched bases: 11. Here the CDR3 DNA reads TGTGCCATCAGTCCCGCGGGACAGGGGGCGCCGGGCACTGAAGCTTTCTTT. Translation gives CAISPAGQGAPGTEAFF.